Sequencing of this T cell receptor beta chain was carried out in a study of identical twins. This clonotype turned up a few times. V shed 0 bases, J shed 6 bases, and the junction held 10 bases outside the gene matches. The germline V gene has CDR1 DFQATT and CDR2 SNEGSKA (reference sequence). This CDR3 has 15 amino acids. Using its own MiXCR run on the 5' RACE reads, TCRdb lists one record per CDR3 protein. The sample holds hundreds of thousands of distinct CDR3 sequences, 18% seen once. These same records also appear under a second study, on T cells expressing NK-cell markers.

Input material: PBMCs. J is TRBJ2-7 and V is TRBV20-1; TRBD2 agrees at 8 bases. This receptor was obtained from a woman between 18 and 30 years old in good health. DNA for the CDR3: TGCAGTGCTAGAGATGAGGGCGGGAGGCGCGTCGAGCAGTACTTC. As protein: CSARDEGGRRVEQYF.